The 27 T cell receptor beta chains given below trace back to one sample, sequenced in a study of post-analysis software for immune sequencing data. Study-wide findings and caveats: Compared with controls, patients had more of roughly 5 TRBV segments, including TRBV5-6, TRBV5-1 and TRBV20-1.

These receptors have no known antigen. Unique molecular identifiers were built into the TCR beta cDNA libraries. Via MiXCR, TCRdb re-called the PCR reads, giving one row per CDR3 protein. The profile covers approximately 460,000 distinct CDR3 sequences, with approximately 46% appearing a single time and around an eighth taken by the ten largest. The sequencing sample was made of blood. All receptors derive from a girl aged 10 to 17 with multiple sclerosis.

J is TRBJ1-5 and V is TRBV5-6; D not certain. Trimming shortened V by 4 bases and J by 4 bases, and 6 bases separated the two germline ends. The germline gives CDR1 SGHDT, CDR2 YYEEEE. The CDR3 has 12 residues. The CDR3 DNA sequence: TGTGCCAGCAGCGCTTATAATCAGCCCCAGCATTTT. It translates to CASSAYNQPQHF.

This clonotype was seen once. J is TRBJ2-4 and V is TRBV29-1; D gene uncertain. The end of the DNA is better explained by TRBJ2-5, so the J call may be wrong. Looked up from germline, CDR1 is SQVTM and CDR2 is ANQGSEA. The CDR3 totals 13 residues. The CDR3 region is CSVAAVLQETQYF. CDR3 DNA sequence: TGCAGCGTTGCTGCGGTGTTGCAAGAGACCCAGTACTTC.

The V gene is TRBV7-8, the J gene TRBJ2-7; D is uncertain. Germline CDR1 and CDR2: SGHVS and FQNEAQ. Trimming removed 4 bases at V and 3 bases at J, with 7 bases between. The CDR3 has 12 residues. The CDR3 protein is CASSSRIYEQYF. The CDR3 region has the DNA TGTGCCAGCAGCTCCCGGATCTACGAGCAGTACTTC.

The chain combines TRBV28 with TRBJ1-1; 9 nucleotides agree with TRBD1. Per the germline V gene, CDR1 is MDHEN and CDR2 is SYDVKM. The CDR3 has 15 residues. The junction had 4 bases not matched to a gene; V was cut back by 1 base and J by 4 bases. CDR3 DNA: TGTGCCAGCAGTTTATACTCGGACAGGGGCACTGAAGCTTTCTTT. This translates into CASSLYSDRGTEAFF.

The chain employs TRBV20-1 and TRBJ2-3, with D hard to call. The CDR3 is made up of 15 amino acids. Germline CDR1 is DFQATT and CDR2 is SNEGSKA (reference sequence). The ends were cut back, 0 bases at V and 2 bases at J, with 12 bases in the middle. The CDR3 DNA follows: TGCAGTGCTAGAGATGCTAGACGCCCCACAGATACGCAGTATTTT. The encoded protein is CSARDARRPTDTQYF.

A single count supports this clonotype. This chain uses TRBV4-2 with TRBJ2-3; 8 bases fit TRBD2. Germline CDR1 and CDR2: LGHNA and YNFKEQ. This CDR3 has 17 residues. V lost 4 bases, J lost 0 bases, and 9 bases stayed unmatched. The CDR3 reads CASSPQVASGSTDTQYF. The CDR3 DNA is TGTGCCAGCAGCCCGCAGGTGGCTAGCGGGAGCACAGATACGCAGTATTTT.

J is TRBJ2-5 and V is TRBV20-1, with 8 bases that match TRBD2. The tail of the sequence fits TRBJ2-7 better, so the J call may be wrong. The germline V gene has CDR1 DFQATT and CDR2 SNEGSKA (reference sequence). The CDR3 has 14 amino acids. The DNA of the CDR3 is TGCAGTGCTATTCGTGGTAGCGGGATGTACGAGCAGTACTTC. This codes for CSAIRGSGMYEQYF.

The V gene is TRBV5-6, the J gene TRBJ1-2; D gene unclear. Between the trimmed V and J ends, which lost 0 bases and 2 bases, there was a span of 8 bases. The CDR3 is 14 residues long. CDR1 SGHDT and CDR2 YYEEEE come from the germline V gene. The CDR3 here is CASSLEPFNYGYTF. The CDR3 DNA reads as TGTGCCAGCAGCTTGGAGCCTTTCAACTATGGCTACACCTTC.

The CDR3 sequence is CASNRLAGVEEQYF. CDR3 DNA: TGTGCCAGCAATCGGCTAGCGGGAGTCGAGGAGCAGTACTTC. This sequence joins TRBV6-2 or TRBV6-3 and TRBJ2-5; 10 nucleotides agree with TRBD2. V trimming: 7 bases; J trimming: 11 bases; junction bases outside the gene matches: 13. CDR1 is MNHEY, CDR2 SVGEGT, per germline. The CDR3 is made up of 14 amino acids.

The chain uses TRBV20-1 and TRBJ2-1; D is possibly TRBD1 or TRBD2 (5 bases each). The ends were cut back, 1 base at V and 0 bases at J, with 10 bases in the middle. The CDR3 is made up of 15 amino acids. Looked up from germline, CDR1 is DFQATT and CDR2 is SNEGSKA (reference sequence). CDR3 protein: CSARGDGTSYNEQFF. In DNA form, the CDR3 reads TGCAGTGCTAGAGGAGACGGGACCTCCTACAATGAGCAGTTCTTC.

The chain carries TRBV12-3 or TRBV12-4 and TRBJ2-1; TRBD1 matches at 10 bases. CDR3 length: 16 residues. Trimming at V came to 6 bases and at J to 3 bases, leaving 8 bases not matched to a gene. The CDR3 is CASRLPGQGYYNEQFF. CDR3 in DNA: TGTGCCAGCAGGCTCCCGGGACAGGGGTACTACAATGAGCAGTTCTTC.

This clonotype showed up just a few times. Written as DNA, the CDR3 is TGCAGCGTTGAGGGGGGGCCGATTGGACCCGAGCAGTACTTC. It specifies CSVEGGPIGPEQYF. The genes are TRBV29-1 and TRBJ2-7; tentative D call: TRBD2 (7 bases). Per the germline V gene, CDR1 is SQVTM and CDR2 is ANQGSEA. The V end lost 3 bases, the J end lost 6 bases, and 18 bases lay between the germline ends. This CDR3 spans 14 amino acids.

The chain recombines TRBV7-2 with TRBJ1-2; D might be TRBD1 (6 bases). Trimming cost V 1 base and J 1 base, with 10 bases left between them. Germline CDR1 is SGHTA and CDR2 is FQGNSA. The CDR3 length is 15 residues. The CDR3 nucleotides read TGTGCCAGCAGCTTAGGGACAGACCATAACTATGGCTACACCTTC. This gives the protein CASSLGTDHNYGYTF.

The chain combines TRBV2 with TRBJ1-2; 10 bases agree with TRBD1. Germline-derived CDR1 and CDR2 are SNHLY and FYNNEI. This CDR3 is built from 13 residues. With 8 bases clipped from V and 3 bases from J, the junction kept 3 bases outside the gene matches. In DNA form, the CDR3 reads TGTGCCAGCGACAGGGGGCTCGACTATGGCTACACCTTC. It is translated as CASDRGLDYGYTF.

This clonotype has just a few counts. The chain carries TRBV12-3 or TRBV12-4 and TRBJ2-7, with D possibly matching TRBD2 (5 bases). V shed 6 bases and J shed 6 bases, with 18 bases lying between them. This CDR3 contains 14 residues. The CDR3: CASRTLAGNSEQYF. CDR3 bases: TGTGCCAGCAGAACTCTAGCTGGGAACAGCGAGCAGTACTTC.

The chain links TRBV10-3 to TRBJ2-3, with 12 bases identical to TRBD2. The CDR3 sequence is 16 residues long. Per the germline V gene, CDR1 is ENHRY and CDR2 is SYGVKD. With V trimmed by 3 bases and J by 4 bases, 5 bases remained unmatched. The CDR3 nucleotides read TGTGCCATCAGTGATGTCCTAGCGGGAGGGCCAGATACGCAGTATTTT. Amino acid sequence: CAISDVLAGGPDTQYF.

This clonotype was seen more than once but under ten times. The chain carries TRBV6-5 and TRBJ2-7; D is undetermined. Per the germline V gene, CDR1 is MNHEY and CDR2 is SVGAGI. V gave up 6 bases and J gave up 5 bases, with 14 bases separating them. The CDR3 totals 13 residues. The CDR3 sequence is CASSPKVGHEQYF. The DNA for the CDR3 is TGTGCCAGCAGCCCCAAGGTAGGACACGAGCAGTACTTC.

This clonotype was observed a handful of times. The CDR3 DNA reads TGCGCCACCGCTGGGGGTTCTGCCTACGAGCAGTACTTC. Amino acid sequence: CATAGGSAYEQYF. The gene calls are TRBV10-2 and TRBJ2-7; D is perhaps TRBD1 or TRBD2 (5 bases each). This CDR3 has 13 amino acids. With 10 bases removed from V and 2 bases from J, the gap between germline ends came to 15 bases. Germline loops: CDR1 WSHSY, CDR2 SAAADI.

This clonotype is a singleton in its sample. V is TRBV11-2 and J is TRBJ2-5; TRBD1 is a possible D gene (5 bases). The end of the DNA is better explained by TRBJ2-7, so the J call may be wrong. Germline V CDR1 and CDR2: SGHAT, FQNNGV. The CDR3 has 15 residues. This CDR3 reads CASSLSPGRVYEQYF. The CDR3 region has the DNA TGTGCCAGCAGCTTATCCCCCGGCAGGGTCTACGAGCAGTACTTC.

In DNA, the CDR3 is TGCGCCAGCAGCTTGGCATCTAGCGGGATCGACACAGATACGCAGTATTTT. Residues: CASSLASSGIDTDTQYF. The V and J genes are TRBV5-1 and TRBJ2-3, with 9 bases that match TRBD2. After removal of 0 bases from V and 2 bases from J, the junction contained 7 bases not matched to a gene. The CDR3 is 17 residues long. CDR1 and CDR2 from the germline V gene are SGHRS and YFSETQ.

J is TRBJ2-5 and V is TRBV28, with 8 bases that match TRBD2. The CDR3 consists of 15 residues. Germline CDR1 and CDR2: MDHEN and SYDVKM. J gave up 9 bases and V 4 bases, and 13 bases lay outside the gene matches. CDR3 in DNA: TGTGCCAGCAGTTCGATTCGCGGGAGGCCCGGGTCCCAGTACTTC. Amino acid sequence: CASSSIRGRPGSQYF.

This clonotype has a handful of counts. The CDR3 DNA follows: TGCAGTGCTAGTGGGTTAGCCAAAAACATTCAGTACTTC. Translation: CSASGLAKNIQYF. The rearrangement links TRBV20-1 to TRBJ2-4, with D hard to call. CDR1 DFQATT and CDR2 SNEGSKA come from the germline V gene (reference sequence). V lost 3 bases, J lost 0 bases, and 6 bases lay in between. CDR3 length equals 13 residues.

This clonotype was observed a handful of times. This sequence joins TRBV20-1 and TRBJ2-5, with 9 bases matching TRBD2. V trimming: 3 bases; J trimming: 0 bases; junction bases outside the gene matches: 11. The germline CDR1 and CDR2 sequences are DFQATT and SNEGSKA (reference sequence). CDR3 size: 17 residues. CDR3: CSASSGLREGYQETQYF. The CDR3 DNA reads TGCAGTGCTAGCAGTGGGTTGCGGGAGGGGTACCAAGAGACCCAGTACTTC.

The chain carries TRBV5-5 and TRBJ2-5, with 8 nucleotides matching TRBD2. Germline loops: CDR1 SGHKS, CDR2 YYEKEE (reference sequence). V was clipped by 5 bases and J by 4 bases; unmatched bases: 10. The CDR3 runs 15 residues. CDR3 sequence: CASRIVYGRGETQYF. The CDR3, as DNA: TGTGCCAGCAGGATAGTCTACGGGAGGGGAGAGACCCAGTACTTC.

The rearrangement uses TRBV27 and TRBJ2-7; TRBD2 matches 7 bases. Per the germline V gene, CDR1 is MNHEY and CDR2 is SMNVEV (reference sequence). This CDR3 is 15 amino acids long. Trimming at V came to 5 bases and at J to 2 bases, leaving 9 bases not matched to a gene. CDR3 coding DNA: TGTGCCAGCAGTACCGGCCAGGGAGGGACCTACGAGCAGTACTTC. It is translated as CASSTGQGGTYEQYF.

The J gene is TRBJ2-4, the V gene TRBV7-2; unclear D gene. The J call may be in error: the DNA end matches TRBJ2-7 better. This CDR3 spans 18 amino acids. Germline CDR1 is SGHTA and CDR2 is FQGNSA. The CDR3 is CASSPTLISSESPREQYF. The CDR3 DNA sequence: TGTGCCAGCAGCCCCACTCTAATCTCCTCGGAATCTCCCCGCGAGCAGTACTTC.

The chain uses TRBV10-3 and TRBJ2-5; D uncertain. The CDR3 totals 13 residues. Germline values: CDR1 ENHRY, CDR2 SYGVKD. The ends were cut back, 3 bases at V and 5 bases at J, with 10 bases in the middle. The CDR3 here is CAISERLGETQYF. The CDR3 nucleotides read TGTGCCATCAGTGAACGGCTGGGGGAGACCCAGTACTTC.